Below are 27 T cell receptor beta chains sequenced from a single sample in a study of regulatory T cells in long-lasting Graves disease. Sequencing libraries for TCR beta were prepared with iRepertoire HTBI primers and Arm-PCR of CDR3 regions. TCRdb reprocessed the multiplex PCR reads via MiXCR and lists one record per CDR3 protein. The data hold more than 450,000 distinct CDR3 sequences, with 9.5% to 15% observed a single time. Regarding time point: newly diagnosed GD, antithyroid drugs for less than 3 months. Following extraction of RNA from PBMCs, that RNA was used to make the TCR library. In addition, the sample was reused for a study of T cells in Graves' hyperthyroidism and ophthalmopathy.

The sequenced sample was peripheral blood mononuclear cells (PBMCs), obtained at new diagnosis, from a patient treated with antithyroid drugs. The receptor set was obtained from a woman in her twenties or thirties with Graves disease.

V is TRBV11-2 and J is TRBJ2-7; D unclear. Per the germline V gene, CDR1 is SGHAT and CDR2 is FQNNGV. Trimming shortened V by 2 bases and J by 6 bases, and 11 bases separated the two germline ends. The CDR3 has 13 residues. CDR3 amino acids: CASSLTGWSEQYF. In nucleotides, the CDR3 is TGTGCCAGCAGCTTAACCGGCTGGAGCGAGCAGTACTTC.

This clonotype was picked up a small number of times. The chain employs TRBV7-9 and TRBJ2-7; possible D gene TRBD1, 5 bases. V was shortened by 1 base and J by 0 bases, with 16 bases between the two germline ends. The CDR3 contains 17 residues. Germline V CDR1 and CDR2: SEHNR, FQNEAQ (reference sequence). CDR3 sequence: CASSLVLSQGISYEQYF. The CDR3 DNA reads TGTGCCAGCAGCTTAGTTCTTTCCCAGGGTATCTCCTACGAGCAGTACTTC.

This clonotype was found a few times. The chain employs TRBV29-1 and TRBJ2-7; unclear D gene. This CDR3 has 12 amino acids. Germline V gives CDR1 SQVTM, CDR2 ANQGSEA. The V gene lost 5 bases and the J gene lost 1 base, with 9 bases spanning the gap. CDR3: CSVRSGSYEQYF. CDR3 bases: TGCAGCGTTCGTTCCGGGTCCTACGAGCAGTACTTC.

The table lists this clonotype with a few counts. This sequence joins TRBV20-1 and TRBJ2-2; 7 bases line up with TRBD2. V trimming: 3 bases; J trimming: 4 bases; junction bases outside the gene matches: 5. The CDR3 is made up of 14 amino acids. Looked up from germline, CDR1 is DFQATT and CDR2 is SNEGSKA (reference sequence). The CDR3 DNA reads as TGCAGTGCTAGCGGACTAGAGCCCACCGGGGAGCTGTTTTTT. Protein product: CSASGLEPTGELFF.

Turning to this clonotype: One base away lies a much larger clone, so this may be a sequencing read error. This chain links TRBV6-2 or TRBV6-3 with TRBJ1-1, with a possible D match to TRBD1 (6 bases). CDR1 is MNHEY and CDR2 is SVGEGT in the germline V gene. V lost 8 bases to trimming and J lost 0 bases, with 13 bases between them. The CDR3 runs to 14 residues. CDR3 amino acids: CASDGTTLNTEAFF. The CDR3 DNA reads TGTGCCAGCGATGGGACAACTCTGAACACTGAAGCTTTCTTT.

The chain employs TRBV4-3 and TRBJ1-6; perhaps TRBD1 as D (6 bases). The germline V gene has CDR1 LGHNA and CDR2 YSLEER. The CDR3 spans 17 residues. V lost 0 bases to trimming and J lost 10 bases, with 19 bases between them. CDR3 DNA sequence: TGCGCCAGCAGCCAAGATAAGAACTACAGGGTTGGATCACCCCTCCACTTT. Its translation is CASSQDKNYRVGSPLHF.

In this sample, this clonotype turned up many times. The gene calls are TRBV20-1 and TRBJ2-1, with 8 nucleotides matching TRBD1. The CDR3 has 14 residues. Germline-derived CDR1 and CDR2 are DFQATT and SNEGSKA (reference sequence). V was clipped by 7 bases and J by 5 bases; unmatched bases: 10. CDR3 in amino acids: CSGPAGGRDNEQFF. The CDR3 nucleotides are TGCAGTGGCCCCGCAGGGGGCAGGGACAATGAGCAGTTCTTC.

This clonotype was counted at least ten times. V is TRBV6-1 and J is TRBJ1-5; D might be TRBD1 (6 bases). V lost 6 bases and J 7 bases, leaving 19 bases between the germline ends. This CDR3 contains 15 residues. Germline lookup yields CDR1 MNHNS and CDR2 SASEGT. The CDR3 DNA sequence: TGTGCCAGCAGACGTAAACAGGGAATCCGGCAGCCCCAGCATTTT. Its protein is CASRRKQGIRQPQHF.

This clonotype came up many times. The chain links TRBV2 to TRBJ2-7, with 11 bases identical to TRBD1. V shed 6 bases and J 3 bases; nucleotides not matched to a gene: 4. The CDR3 loop spans 14 amino acids. The germline V gene encodes CDR1 SNHLY and CDR2 FYNNEI. The CDR3 sequence is CASRAGTGGYEQYF. CDR3 coding DNA: TGTGCCAGCAGAGCCGGGACAGGGGGCTACGAGCAGTACTTC.

The sample holds a few counts of this clonotype. CDR3 DNA sequence: TGCGCCAGCAGCCAAGATTCAGGGGCTGAGACAGATACGCAGTATTTT. This codes for CASSQDSGAETDTQYF. The J gene is TRBJ2-3, the V gene TRBV4-3, with a possible D match to TRBD1 (6 bases). The germline gives CDR1 LGHNA, CDR2 YSLEER. The CDR3 consists of 16 residues. V was shortened by 0 bases and J by 3 bases, with 13 bases between the two germline ends.

As regards this clonotype: This likely stems from a read error, as it lies one base from a far larger clone. The J gene is TRBJ1-4, the V gene TRBV7-2; 9 positions agree with TRBD1. Germline V gene lookup returns CDR1 SGHTA and CDR2 FQGNSA. The CDR3 runs to 14 residues. The CDR3 protein is CASSSDRGNEKQFF. DNA of the CDR3: TGTGCCAGCAGCTCTGACAGGGGGAATGAAAAACAGTTTTTT. The whole variable domain, filled in from reference TRBV7-2 and TRBJ1-4, reads GAGVSQSPSNKVTEKGKDVELRCDPISGHTALYWYRQSLGQGLEFLIYFQGNSAPDKSGLPSDRFSAERTGGSVSTLTIQRTQQEDSAVYLCASSSDRGNEKQFFGSGTQLSVL.

This clonotype has a count of ten or more. This sequence joins TRBV12-3 or TRBV12-4 and TRBJ2-2; 8 nucleotides line up with TRBD2. The CDR3 consists of 17 residues. V was clipped by 3 bases and J by 0 bases; unmatched bases: 6. DNA of the CDR3: TGTGCCAGCAGTTTTAGTCGAGCGGGAGCGAACACCGGGGAGCTGTTTTTT. Its protein is CASSFSRAGANTGELFF.

This clonotype was seen repeatedly, ten times or more. CDR3 in DNA: TGTGCCAGCACTCCGGGCGGGACCCCTGAGCTCAGTACGCAGTATTTT. The encoded protein is CASTPGGTPELSTQYF. The rearrangement links TRBV11-2 to TRBJ2-3; possible D gene TRBD2, 6 bases. The CDR3 is 16 residues long. V was pared by 7 bases and J by 8 bases, with 25 bases between. The germline V gene has CDR1 SGHAT and CDR2 FQNNGV.

This clonotype was observed at least ten times. V gene TRBV7-3 combines with J gene TRBJ2-7, with 8 bases matching TRBD2. Looked up from germline, CDR1 is SGHTA and CDR2 is FQGTGA. The junction had 5 bases not matched to a gene; V was cut back by 0 bases and J by 7 bases. This CDR3 region has 14 residues. The CDR3 spells CASSLTLASGEQYF. DNA for the CDR3: TGTGCCAGCAGCTTAACGTTGGCTAGCGGGGAGCAGTACTTC. Complete variable domain (other parts from reference TRBV7-3 and TRBJ2-7): GAGVSQTPSNKVTEKGKYVELRCDPISGHTALYWYRQSLGQGPEFLIYFQGTGAADDSGLPNDRFFAVRPEGSVSTLKIQRTERGDSAVYLCASSLTLASGEQYFGPGTRLTVT.

This clonotype occurred many times. The V gene is TRBV27, the J gene TRBJ1-5; D is possibly TRBD1 (6 bases). Trimming removed 5 bases at V and 0 bases at J, with 17 bases between. Germline V CDR1 and CDR2: MNHEY, SMNVEV (reference sequence). There are 17 residues in the CDR3. The CDR3 bases are TGTGCCAGCAGTCCCCTCCGAGGGGGAAATAGCAATCAGCCCCAGCATTTT. Amino acids: CASSPLRGGNSNQPQHF.

With respect to this clonotype: A much larger clone differs by one base, so this may be a read error. This chain links TRBV7-9 with TRBJ2-7; D is possibly TRBD1 (5 bases). Trimming shortened V by 1 base and J by 2 bases, and 6 bases separated the two germline ends. The CDR3 spans 13 residues. Germline V CDR1 and CDR2: SEHNR, FQNEAQ (reference sequence). The CDR3 nucleotides are TGTGCCAGCAGCTTAGTGACAGCCTACGAGCAGTACTTC. Encoded protein: CASSLVTAYEQYF.

This clonotype came up many times. CDR3 coding DNA: TGTGCCAGCAGCATCCGACTAGCGGTGCCCTCCTACGAGCAGTACTTC. Residues: CASSIRLAVPSYEQYF. The V call is TRBV3-1, the J call TRBJ2-7; 9 bases map to TRBD2. The junction had 8 bases not matched to a gene; V was cut back by 5 bases and J by 0 bases. Germline V gene data show CDR1 as LGHDT and CDR2 as YNNKEL (reference sequence). The length of the CDR3 is 16 residues.

The chain uses TRBV5-1 and TRBJ1-4, with 7 nucleotides matching TRBD1. With 2 bases clipped from V and 7 bases from J, the junction kept 8 bases outside the gene matches. The CDR3 loop spans 15 amino acids. The V gene's germline CDR1 is SGHRS and CDR2 YFSETQ. CDR3 in DNA: TGCGCCAGCAGCTTCCAGGGGGAGAAGTTTGAAAAACTGTTTTTT. This sequence encodes CASSFQGEKFEKLFF.

Only a few counts were recorded for this clonotype. A much more abundant neighbour one base away suggests this may be a read error. The chain is built from TRBV11-2 and TRBJ1-4, with D possibly matching TRBD1 (5 bases). CDR1 and CDR2 from the germline V gene are SGHAT and FQNNGV. The CDR3 length is 15 residues. Trimming pared 2 bases from V and 5 bases from J, leaving 12 bases between. CDR3 loop: CASSLSAGLNEKLFF. The DNA for the CDR3 is TGTGCCAGCAGCTTATCGGCAGGGCTGAATGAAAAACTGTTTTTT. The full variable domain, completed using reference TRBV11-2 and TRBJ1-4, is EAGVAQSPRYKIIEKRQSVAFWCNPISGHATLYWYQQILGQGPKLLIQFQNNGVVDDSQLPKDRFSAERLKGVDSTLKIQPAKLEDSAVYLCASSLSAGLNEKLFFGSGTQLSVL.

There are a few counts of this clonotype. The V call is TRBV7-9, the J call TRBJ1-2, with D possibly being TRBD1 (5 bases). This CDR3 has 11 amino acids. V lost 9 bases and J 4 bases, leaving 9 bases between the germline ends. Germline V gene data show CDR1 as SEHNR and CDR2 as FQNEAQ (reference sequence). The CDR3 DNA reads as TGTGCCAGTTCAGGGACCTATGGCTACACCTTC. This sequence encodes CASSGTYGYTF.

As regards this clonotype: Being one base from a much bigger clone, this may be a read error. The chain employs TRBV2 and TRBJ2-4; 11 bases line up with TRBD2. The CDR3 runs 15 residues. CDR1 and CDR2 (germline): SNHLY, FYNNEI. The CDR3 region is CTSSRTSGSQNIQYF. DNA for the CDR3: TGTACCAGCAGTCGTACTAGCGGGAGCCAAAACATTCAGTACTTC.

As to this clonotype: A much larger clone sits a single nucleotide away, making a read error possible. This sequence joins TRBV6-2 or TRBV6-3 and TRBJ2-7; D is unclear. CDR1 is MNHEY and CDR2 is SVGEGT in the germline V gene. The V gene lost 5 bases and the J gene lost 1 base, with 15 bases spanning the gap. The CDR3 is 15 residues long. This chain's CDR3 is CASSESWQASYEQYF. CDR3 sequence (DNA): TGTGCCAGCAGTGAGTCGTGGCAGGCGTCCTACGAGCAGTACTTC.

This clonotype was observed once. This sequence may be a read error, since a much larger clone differs from it by one base. Since the CDR3 does not end with the conserved phenylalanine or tryptophan, this likely comes from a read error. J is TRBJ2-1 and V is TRBV7-2, with 12 bases matching TRBD2. The V gene's germline CDR1 is SGHTA and CDR2 FQGNSA. The CDR3 length is 18 residues. Trimming removed 0 bases from V and 6 bases from J; junction bases left unmatched: 9. For the CDR3, the DNA is TGTGCCAGCAGCTTAGCGGGGACTAGCGGGCCACCAGGCAATGAGCAGTTCTTA. Its translation: CASSLAGTSGPPGNEQFL.

This clonotype was seen at least ten times. One junction end does not reproduce the germline sequence, and a read error may be involved. The CDR3 loop is CASSISGTGFHEQYF. The CDR3 bases are TGTGCCAGCAGTATATCGGGGACAGGGTTCCACGAGCAGTACTTC. This chain joins TRBV27 and TRBJ2-7; 9 nucleotides align to TRBD1. The CDR3 totals 15 residues. Germline values: CDR1 MNHEY, CDR2 SMNVEV (reference sequence).

Many counts were recorded for this clonotype. CDR3 DNA sequence: TGTGCCAGCAGCTTATATGGCACCTCCACCGGGGAGCTGTTTTTT. This encodes CASSLYGTSTGELFF. The V gene is TRBV7-3, the J gene TRBJ2-2; D call uncertain. Germline V gene sequence: CDR1 SGHTA, CDR2 FQGTGA. The V and J ends lost 2 bases and 4 bases respectively, with 11 bases between them. The CDR3 consists of 15 residues.

There are many counts of this clonotype. The chain links TRBV20-1 to TRBJ2-3; D is uncertain. V gave up 5 bases and J gave up 7 bases, with 10 bases separating them. Germline-derived CDR1 and CDR2 are DFQATT and SNEGSKA (reference sequence). The CDR3 consists of 11 residues. CDR3 residues: CSAGVKYTQYF. DNA of the CDR3: TGCAGTGCTGGAGTAAAATATACGCAGTATTTT.

This clonotype was seen once. V and J are TRBV12-3 or TRBV12-4 and TRBJ1-6; 10 nucleotides align to TRBD1. The CDR3 has 15 amino acids. V lost 4 bases and J lost 9; bases outside the gene matches: 6. In DNA form, the CDR3 reads TGTGCCAGCAGTTCCACTGACAGGGGGCCTTCACCCCTCCACTTT. Its protein product is CASSSTDRGPSPLHF.